The present TCR beta chain was sequenced within a study of identical twins (dated by TCRdb to between 2015 and 2016). The study in broad terms: To test whether fetal clonotypes persist, this study deep-sequenced TCR alpha and beta repertoires from monozygotic twins, from unrelated adults of various ages, and from cord blood. Replicate twin experiments were performed at different times using different library preparation protocols to rule out contamination. The paper as a whole reports these results and caveats: In monozygotic twins, recombination models systematically underestimated out-of-frame TCR alpha sharing, but the models matched the sharing seen between unrelated individuals. A weaker excess of twin sharing was found in beta out-of-frame sequences because the signal-to-noise ratio was lowered by fewer shared sequences. Because the same donors could not be followed over many years, conclusions were based on cross-sectional statistical analysis. Compared with coincidental sharing between unrelated individuals, an excess of low generation-probability sequences was observed among out-of-frame TCR alpha sequences shared between twins. Zero-insertion analyses could be partly confounded by invariant T cells such as MAIT and iNKT, though diverse VJ usage argued against such confounding for most clonotypes. Fewer insertions were carried by abundant cord blood beta clonotypes, a similar but weaker trend appeared in young adult naive repertoires, and no such trend appeared in memory repertoires.

As concerns this clonotype: Its antigen target is currently unknown. The input lacks base qualities; no much larger clone sits a single base away.

All donors were healthy Caucasians. The twin cohort consisted of three pairs of female monozygotic twins, all aged 18 to 29 years. Positive isolation kits from Invitrogen were used to isolate the CD4+ and CD8+ T cell populations. Library preparation employed 5' RACE. These reads were obtained on an Illumina HiSeq 2000. Template switching added a universal primer binding site, and the final cDNA carried a unique molecular identifier that allowed TCR cDNA molecules to be counted accurately. Specific primers in the conserved constant-segment region were used to synthesize first-strand cDNA for TCR alpha and beta chains. Each cDNA library was double barcoded, with a SMART-Mk sample barcode plus Illumina barcodes, to control for contamination. TruSeq adapter sequences, together with Illumina sample barcodes, were added in two successive PCR steps. TCR alpha and beta cDNA libraries were sequenced on the Illumina HiSeq platform with custom primers. The paper's processing steps were these. Raw reads were processed with MiGEC to extract unique molecular identifiers, and MiXCR was used to determine CDR3 positions. For each individual, recombination models were inferred using an EM algorithm with the repgenHMM and IGoR tools. Shared clonotype analysis was performed with the tcR package in R, normalizing sharing by the product of cloneset sizes. Out-of-frame nonproductive sequences were analyzed to study raw recombination free of thymic and clonal selection effects. TCRdb reworked the public reads: Q25 trimming with fastp, MiXCR clone assembly, productive beta chains retained. Rows with one shared CDR3 protein collapse into an entry with the most common genes and DNA. TCRdb, rather than the study authors, made the V and J calls. The sample yields about 490,000 distinct CDR3 sequences; roughly 15% were counted once. The top ten constitute roughly 0.42% of the sample.

There are 15 amino acids in the CDR3, from cysteine to phenylalanine inclusive. Only the CDR3 DNA stays, 45 bases, in frame from base 1. CDR1 and CDR2 (ENHRY, SYGVKD) derive from the germline V gene. Germline trimming amounts to 6 bases on V and 7 bases on J, with 10 as the count of junction bases outside the gene matches. The sample was also reused in another study, on yellow fever vaccine responses in identical twins. According to the second study: The T cell response to vaccination in identical twins was reported by the authors to appear partly convergent and partly personalized. Focusing on identical twins, the study followed the T cell clones that responded to the vaccine, and did so with precision.

The receptor chain draws on TRBV10-3 and TRBJ2-3, with 10 central nucleotides matching TRBD2. The TCR comes from a woman aged 18-30 years in good health. Specimen: CD4+ T cells sorted from blood. The bases read TGTGCCATCAGAGTAGCTAGCGGGAGTGAGAATACGCAGTATTTT. It is translated as CAIRVASGSENTQYF.